This T cell receptor (beta chain) was captured in a study of beta chain features in type 1 diabetes. On the study more broadly: Fewer than 140,000,000 sorted cells were examined across all samples.

Study results and limitations: There was a moderate but significant shortening of TCRB CDR3s in all four CD4+ subsets of Type 1 diabetes patients. Junctions at VDJ sites from type 1 diabetes patients had fewer insertions and more deletions.

The investigators reverse transcribed all of the isolated RNA, so they sequenced expressed TCRB transcripts. Sequencing was performed with immunoSEQ multiplex PCR; in TCRdb, only in-frame clones are kept and a portion is missing. The table includes hundreds of thousands of clones, around 12% detected once. Over 95% purity was reached by all sorted populations. V was pared by 3 bases and J by 6 bases, with 5 bases of the junction left unmatched. CDR3 length equals 14 residues. The V gene's germline CDR1 is SEHNR and CDR2 FQNEAQ (reference sequence). Points on this clone: Its target is unknown.

Sample: naive CD4+ T cells from blood. This chain links TRBV7-9 with TRBJ2-3, with 8 bases matching TRBD2. This receptor was obtained from a man aged 18-30 years in good health. CDR3 amino acids: CASSLSGRWDTQYF. Here the CDR3 DNA reads TGTGCCAGCAGCTTGAGCGGGAGATGGGATACGCAGTATTTT. Together with reference TRBV7-9 and TRBJ2-3, the CDR3 gives the full variable domain: DTGVSQNPRHKITKRGQNVTFRCDPISEHNRLYWYRQTLGQGPEFLTYFQNEAQLEKSRLLSDRFSAERPKGSFSTLEIQRTEQGDSAMYLCASSLSGRWDTQYFGPGTRLTVL.